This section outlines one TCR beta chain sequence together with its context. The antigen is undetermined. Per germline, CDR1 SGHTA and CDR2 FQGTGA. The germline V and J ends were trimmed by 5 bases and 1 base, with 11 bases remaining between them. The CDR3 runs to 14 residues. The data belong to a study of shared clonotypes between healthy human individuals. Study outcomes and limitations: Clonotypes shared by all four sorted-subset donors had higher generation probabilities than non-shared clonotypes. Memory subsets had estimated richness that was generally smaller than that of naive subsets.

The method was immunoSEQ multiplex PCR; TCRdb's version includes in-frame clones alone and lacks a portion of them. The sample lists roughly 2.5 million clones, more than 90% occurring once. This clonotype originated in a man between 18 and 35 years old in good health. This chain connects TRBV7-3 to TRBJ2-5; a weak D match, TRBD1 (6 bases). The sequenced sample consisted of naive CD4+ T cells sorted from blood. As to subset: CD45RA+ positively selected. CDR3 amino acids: CASSPDRSQETQYF. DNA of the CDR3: TGTGCCAGCAGCCCCGACAGGAGCCAAGAGACCCAGTACTTC.